The 25 T cell receptor beta chains below were found in one sample sequenced in a study of cytomegalovirus exposure and HLA in healthy donors (dated by TCRdb to about 2017). The library was obtained by the immunoSEQ multiplex PCR assay. A mixture of 60 forward primers for TCR Vbeta segments and 13 reverse primers for TCR Jbeta segments was used in the multiplex PCR. TCRdb provides this immuneACCESS table in a form limited to in-frame rearrangements. Some clones are lacking; in checked studies, under half of them reflect an unresolved V gene, and why the rest are absent is not known. The sample records 50,000 to 65,000 clones, 71% of which are singletons. Of the sample, 20% to 30% is held by the ten largest clones. The source material was PBMCs. These TCRs come from a man aged 45-65 years in good health and CMV-seropositive.

The V call is TRBV11-2, the J call TRBJ1-1; the D is unclear. Germline V CDR1 and CDR2: SGHAT, FQNNGV. The CDR3 covers 15 residues. Between the trimmed V and J ends, which lost 3 bases and 2 bases, there was a span of 13 bases. The CDR3 nucleotides are TGTGCCAGCAGCTTCTTCGGCGGTTATAACACTGAAGCTTTCTTT. Translating gives CASSFFGGYNTEAFF.

This clone was detected only a few times. The chain links TRBV28 to TRBJ1-5; D perhaps matches TRBD1 (5 bases). The V end lost 4 bases, the J end lost 6 bases, and 16 bases lay between the germline ends. Germline V gene data show CDR1 as MDHEN and CDR2 as SYDVKM. The CDR3 spans 15 residues. The DNA of the CDR3 is TGTGCCAGCAGTTCGGTGGGGCTCGGTACTCAGCCCCAGCATTTT. This sequence encodes CASSSVGLGTQPQHF. The full variable domain, in which reference TRBV28 and TRBJ1-5 provide the parts outside the CDR3, is DVKVTQSSRYLVKRTGEKVFLECVQDMDHENMFWYRQDPGLGLRLIYFSYDVKMKEKGDIPEGYSVSREKKERFSLILESASTNQTSMYLCASSSVGLGTQPQHFGDGTRLSIL.

This clone showed up just once. The chain combines TRBV2 with TRBJ1-3, with no clear D. Germline V lookup: CDR1 SNHLY, CDR2 FYNNEI. This CDR3 is 14 amino acids long. V was clipped by 6 bases and J by 3 bases, with 12 bases between them. CDR3 DNA: TGTGCCAGCAGGGCGGAGCGCCTTGGAAACACCATATATTTT. It codes for CASRAERLGNTIYF.

This chain connects TRBV11-3 to TRBJ2-1; 11 bases fit TRBD1. The CDR3 totals 16 residues. CDR1 is SGHNT and CDR2 is YENEEA in the germline V gene. V gave up 3 bases and J gave up 4 bases; unmatched junction bases: 5. As DNA, the CDR3 is TGTGCCAGCAGCTTTGACGGGACAGGGGGGTACAATGAGCAGTTCTTC. Protein: CASSFDGTGGYNEQFF. The variable domain in full, with the rest retrieved from reference TRBV11-3 and TRBJ2-1, is EAGVVQSPRYKIIEKKQPVAFWCNPISGHNTLYWYLQNLGQGPELLIRYENEEAVDDSQLPKDRFSAERLKGVDSTLKIQPAELGDSAVYLCASSFDGTGGYNEQFFGPGTRLTVL.

The chain combines TRBV5-1 with TRBJ1-4; D call uncertain. The germline gives CDR1 SGHRS, CDR2 YFSETQ. Trimming cost V 0 bases and J 0 bases, with 9 bases left between them. CDR3 length: 16 residues. The CDR3 DNA reads TGCGCCAGCAGCTTGGCCGGCGGAACAACTAATGAAAAACTGTTTTTT. It codes for CASSLAGGTTNEKLFF. Filled out from reference TRBV5-1 and TRBJ1-4, the complete variable domain reads KAGVTQTPRYLIKTRGQQVTLSCSPISGHRSVSWYQQTPGQGLQFLFEYFSETQRNKGNFPGRFSGRQFSNSRSEMNVSTLELGDSALYLCASSLAGGTTNEKLFFGSGTQLSVL.

This clone was found a few times. V is TRBV5-1 and J is TRBJ2-3; TRBD1 aligns across 8 bases. Germline CDR1 and CDR2: SGHRS and YFSETQ. The CDR3 totals 15 residues. With 8 bases clipped from V and 4 bases from J, the junction kept 12 bases outside the gene matches. The CDR3 sequence: CASSQVSGGADTQYF. The CDR3 nucleotides are TGCGCCAGTAGCCAGGTGTCAGGGGGCGCAGATACGCAGTATTTT.

The chain employs TRBV5-5 and TRBJ1-1; no clear D gene. Trimming took 1 base from V and 3 from J, leaving 7 bases between them. This CDR3 comprises 13 residues. Germline V gives CDR1 SGHKS, CDR2 YYEKEE (reference sequence). The CDR3 region has the DNA TGTGCCAGCAGCTTGCGGGAGGACACTGAAGCTTTCTTT. Protein product: CASSLREDTEAFF.

This clone was detected once. The chain employs TRBV7-3 and TRBJ2-1; weak D call: TRBD2 (5 bases). Per germline, CDR1 SGHTA and CDR2 FQGTGA. CDR3 size: 15 residues. V dropped 5 bases and J dropped 4 bases, with 15 bases sitting between them. The chain's CDR3 is CASSPTRVRYNEQFF. The CDR3 bases are TGTGCCAGCAGCCCAACTAGAGTTCGTTACAATGAGCAGTTCTTC.

This chain links TRBV7-3 with TRBJ2-1; a weak D match, TRBD2 (6 bases). CDR3 size: 13 residues. The V end lost 6 bases, the J end lost 6 bases, and 12 bases lay between the germline ends. Germline CDR1 is SGHTA and CDR2 is FQGTGA. The CDR3 DNA follows: TGTGCCAGCAGGGAGGACGGGGGCAATGAGCAGTTCTTC. Residues: CASREDGGNEQFF.

The chain carries TRBV9 and TRBJ1-1, with TRBD1 matching over 7 bases. Trimming took 0 bases from V and 8 from J; bases not matched to a gene: 10. The CDR3 covers 15 residues. In germline, CDR1 is SGDLS, CDR2 YYNGEE. The CDR3 bases are TGTGCCAGCAGCGTAGAGGCAGGGGGTATCATGGAAGCTTTCTTT. As protein: CASSVEAGGIMEAFF.

This clone has only a few counts. No conserved phenylalanine or tryptophan ends this CDR3, so it is likely a read error. Other DNA sequences from this sample encode an identical CDR3 as well. V gene TRBV6-1 combines with J gene TRBJ2-4; tentatively, D is TRBD1 (5 bases). The CDR3 is 14 amino acids. Germline values: CDR1 MNHNS, CDR2 SASEGT. CDR3 sequence reads: CASSEAWGPHIQYS. DNA of the CDR3: TGTGCCAGCAGTGAAGCTTGGGGCCCCCACATCCAGTACTCC.

The rearrangement links TRBV9 to TRBJ2-2, with a weak D call TRBD1 (5 bases). This CDR3 is 13 amino acids long. Looked up from germline, CDR1 is SGDLS and CDR2 is YYNGEE. V was trimmed by 7 bases and J by 3 bases, leaving 10 bases between them. Here the CDR3 reads CASQQGDTGELFF. For the CDR3, the DNA is TGTGCCAGCCAACAAGGGGACACCGGGGAGCTGTTTTTT.

This clone was found once. V and J are TRBV2 and TRBJ2-3, with 8 bases matching TRBD1. Germline CDR1 reads SNHLY; CDR2 reads FYNNEI. This CDR3 spans 16 amino acids. J was trimmed by 5 bases and V by 1 base; bases with no gene match: 8. As DNA, the CDR3 is TGTGCCAGCAGTGAAGGGGCAGGGGGCATAGTAGATACGCAGTATTTT. Translating gives CASSEGAGGIVDTQYF.

V usage is TRBV9 and J usage is TRBJ1-4; D is undetermined. Trimming stripped 4 bases from V and 0 bases from J, with 16 bases between. The germline gives CDR1 SGDLS, CDR2 YYNGEE. This CDR3 has 17 amino acids. CDR3 amino acids: CASSSTGKVTTNEKLFF. CDR3 nucleotide sequence: TGTGCCAGCAGCTCGACCGGGAAGGTCACAACTAATGAAAAACTGTTTTTT. Using reference TRBV9 and TRBJ1-4 for the parts outside the CDR3, the full variable domain is DSGVTQTPKHLITATGQRVTLRCSPRSGDLSVYWYQQSLDQGLQFLIQYYNGEERAKGNILERFSAQQFPDLHSELNLSSLELGDSALYFCASSSTGKVTTNEKLFFGSGTQLSVL.

V and J are TRBV5-1 and TRBJ2-5, with unresolved D. The J call is doubtful: the DNA matches TRBJ2-7 better. The CDR3 is 13 amino acids. CDR1 is SGHRS and CDR2 is YFSETQ in the germline V gene. The CDR3: CASRFGSAYEQYF. DNA for the CDR3: TGCGCCAGCAGGTTCGGGTCTGCCTACGAGCAGTACTTC.

The V call is TRBV29-1, the J call TRBJ2-2, with TRBD1 as a possible D gene (6 bases). V lost 8 bases to trimming and J lost 5 bases, with 12 bases between them. Germline V CDR1 and CDR2: SQVTM, ANQGSEA. The CDR3 covers 12 residues. In DNA, the CDR3 is TGCAGCTGCGTCACAGGGACCGGGGAGCTGTTTTTT. This sequence encodes CSCVTGTGELFF.

The rearrangement links TRBV4-3 to TRBJ2-2; 11 nucleotides match TRBD2. Germline CDR1 LGHNA, CDR2 YSLEER. This CDR3 spans 17 amino acids. V gave up 4 bases and J gave up 6 bases; unmatched junction bases: 10. CDR3 in DNA: TGCGCCAGCAGCCCCCGGGTAGCGGGGGGGCTATCCGGGGAGCTGTTTTTT. It encodes CASSPRVAGGLSGELFF.

A note on this clone: The sample has other DNA sequences that encode this CDR3 too. The rearrangement joins TRBV30 to TRBJ1-6, with 8 bases identical to TRBD1. With 4 bases clipped from V and 2 bases from J, the junction kept 7 bases outside the gene matches. CDR1 is GTSNPN, CDR2 SVGIG, per germline (reference sequence). There are 16 residues in the CDR3. DNA of the CDR3: TGTGCCTGGACTCGGCAGGGGGCCACCTATAATTCACCCCTCCACTTT. Translation: CAWTRQGATYNSPLHF.

The genes are TRBV6-5 and TRBJ1-5; D possibly corresponds to TRBD1 (6 bases). The CDR3 runs 14 residues. Germline V CDR1 and CDR2: MNHEY, SVGAGI. The V gene lost 6 bases and the J gene lost 4 bases, with 13 bases spanning the gap. The CDR3 sequence is CASSPNDRNQPQHF. The CDR3 region has the DNA TGTGCCAGCAGCCCCAACGACAGGAATCAGCCCCAGCATTTT.

The V and J genes are TRBV30 and TRBJ1-5; D is perhaps TRBD1 (5 bases). The germline CDR1 and CDR2 sequences are GTSNPN and SVGIG (reference sequence). Trimming took off 2 bases at V and 7 bases at J, with 18 bases between the two ends. The CDR3 is 15 residues long. The CDR3 region has the DNA TGTGCCTGGAGTTTTAAGACAGACTCGAAGCAGCCCCAGCATTTT. As protein: CAWSFKTDSKQPQHF.

The chain recombines TRBV5-4 with TRBJ2-2, with TRBD1 matching 9 bases. The CDR3 is 15 amino acids. Losses at the gene ends were 4 bases for V and 3 bases for J; bases not matched to a gene: 4. From germline, CDR1 is SGHNT and CDR2 YYREEE (reference sequence). Written as DNA, the CDR3 is TGTGCCAGCAGCCAGGGACAGGGATACACCGGGGAGCTGTTTTTT. Protein sequence: CASSQGQGYTGELFF.

This sequence joins TRBV15 and TRBJ2-7, with 10 bases fitting TRBD2. The length of the CDR3 is 21 residues. Germline V gene data show CDR1 as LNHNV and CDR2 as YYDKDF (reference sequence). Trimming cost V 2 bases and J 4 bases; bases outside gene matches: 23. The CDR3 DNA sequence: TGTGCCACCAGCAGAAATCCATTAGCGGGAGGTAGGAGGGCCAGCTCTTACGAGCAGTACTTC. It specifies CATSRNPLAGGRRASSYEQYF.

The gene calls are TRBV19 and TRBJ2-3; weak D call: TRBD1 (6 bases). The CDR3 runs to 15 residues. The V end lost 4 bases, the J end lost 5 bases, and 16 bases lay between the germline ends. Germline V gene data show CDR1 as LNHDA and CDR2 as SQIVND (reference sequence). The CDR3 coding sequence is TGTGCCAGTAGTAAGCATCTCGACAGGCTAGATACGCAGTATTTT. The encoded protein is CASSKHLDRLDTQYF.

J is TRBJ2-1 and V is TRBV10-2; a weak D match, TRBD2 (6 bases). Germline V gene lookup returns CDR1 WSHSY and CDR2 SAAADI. The CDR3 is 19 residues long. Trimming removed 0 bases from V and 5 bases from J, with 23 bases in between. The CDR3 region is CASSESAGTSRRKDNEQFF. CDR3 nucleotides: TGCGCCAGCAGTGAGTCGGCGGGGACTTCGAGACGAAAAGACAATGAGCAGTTCTTC.

The V and J genes are TRBV5-1 and TRBJ2-7; possible D gene TRBD1, 6 bases. The CDR3 is 13 residues long. Per the germline V gene, CDR1 is SGHRS and CDR2 is YFSETQ. V dropped 4 bases and J dropped 5 bases, with 13 bases sitting between them. CDR3 in amino acids: CASSRDTDDEQYF. The CDR3 bases are TGCGCCAGCAGCCGGGACACGGACGACGAGCAGTACTTC.